What follows describes a single T cell receptor (beta chain). Its specificity is not known. Investigators sorted each CD8+ T cell subset in triplicate, taking under 350,000 cells each time. This sample stems from a study of CXCR3-negative and CXCR3-positive naive CD8 T cells. Study-level findings and limits: Unlike memory cells, which differed, naive CXCR3-negative and CXCR3-positive cells had similar TRBV-TRBJ usage. Naive subsets showed comparable surface CD5, and TCR interaction strength was also inferred from TRB CDR3 physicochemistry. Memory CD8+ cells had much lower diversity, and both naive subsets had comparably high diversity. Naive cells that were CXCR3-positive had more hydrophobic TRB CDR3s (compared with CXCR3-negative naive cells).

Libraries were UMI-labeled 5' RACE TRB cDNA. No DNA is given; TCRdb re-called the 5' RACE reads and lists each CDR3 protein once. The sample's table shows about 150,000 distinct CDR3 sequences. CDR1 is SEHNR, CDR2 FQNEAQ, per germline (reference sequence). CDR3 size: 23 residues. J is TRBJ2-7 and V is TRBV7-9; TCRdb indicates TRBD2, and absent DNA this call remains unverified. The TCR was taken from a human donor in good health. Some clones in this sample may be carry-over from other donors' samples. Input material: naive CXCR3+ CD8+ T cells from blood. Described subset: CD45RO-CCR7+CD27+CD95- naive CD8+ T cells expressing CXCR3 (TNR3+). The CDR3 reads CASSLPHSPGPAGGPFLFPEQYF.